One sample yielded the 28 T cell receptor beta chains listed below, sequenced in a study of vaccination and CD4 T cells after COVID-19. Noted treatment: roughly 11-day PBMC culture with coronavirus spike peptide pools or control peptides (ViraFEST assay). Sequencing of DNA taken from cultured CD4+ T cells relied on the Oncomine TCR Beta short-read assay. TCRdb reanalysed the PCR reads using MiXCR and keeps one entry per CDR3 protein. The sample carries 11,000 or so distinct CDR3 sequences, roughly 37% recorded once. Their antigens are not known. What was sequenced was CD4+ T cells from blood, cultured in vitro. The receptors derive from a human donor who had recovered from COVID-19.

The chain combines TRBV20-1 with TRBJ1-6; 9 positions match TRBD1. The CDR3 sequence is 15 residues long. Germline values: CDR1 DFQATT, CDR2 SNEGSKA (reference sequence). V shed 3 bases, J shed 7 bases, and the junction held 7 bases outside the gene matches. The CDR3 is CSARGTGWQNSPLHF. The CDR3 DNA reads as TGCAGTGCTAGGGGGACAGGGTGGCAGAATTCACCCCTCCACTTT.

V is TRBV20-1 and J is TRBJ1-1; D possibly corresponds to TRBD1 (6 bases). CDR1 is DFQATT and CDR2 is SNEGSKA in the germline V gene (reference sequence). Trimming took 3 bases from V and 3 from J, leaving 14 bases between them. The CDR3 extends over 14 amino acids. In DNA, the CDR3 is TGCAGTGCTAGTAGGTCAGGGGTTTACACTGAAGCTTTCTTT. It translates to CSASRSGVYTEAFF.

This clonotype was picked up one time. The chain recombines TRBV29-1 with TRBJ1-2, with TRBD1 as a possible D gene (6 bases). The CDR3 runs to 13 residues. Deletions cut 0 bases from V and 5 bases from J, with 10 bases between. CDR1 SQVTM and CDR2 ANQGSEA come from the germline V gene. CDR3 residues: CSVEDRGGYGYTF. The CDR3 region has the DNA TGCAGCGTTGAAGACAGGGGCGGGTATGGCTACACCTTC.

This chain links TRBV5-1 with TRBJ1-1, with D uncertain. CDR3 length: 17 amino acids. In germline, CDR1 is SGHRS, CDR2 YFSETQ. The germline V and J ends were trimmed by 3 bases and 3 bases, with 21 bases remaining between them. The CDR3 here is CASSSTTGALSYTEAFF. In DNA, the CDR3 is TGCGCCAGCAGCTCGACTACGGGAGCTTTGTCGTACACTGAAGCTTTCTTT.

The rearrangement uses TRBV11-1 and TRBJ1-1; TRBD1 agrees at 7 bases. V lost 5 bases, J lost 8 bases, and 8 bases stayed unmatched. CDR1 is SGHAT and CDR2 is FQDESV in the germline V gene (reference sequence). This CDR3 is built from 13 residues. This chain's CDR3 is CASSQGQWMEAFF. The CDR3 DNA follows: TGTGCCAGCAGCCAGGGACAGTGGATGGAAGCTTTCTTT.

This clonotype has a handful of counts. The chain carries TRBV28 and TRBJ1-4, with a weak D call TRBD1 (5 bases). Germline V CDR1 and CDR2: MDHEN, SYDVKM. The CDR3 is made up of 14 amino acids. With 5 bases removed from V and 3 bases from J, the gap between germline ends came to 10 bases. CDR3 in amino acids: CASSGDGSNEKLFF. In nucleotides, the CDR3 is TGTGCCAGCAGTGGGGACGGTTCTAATGAAAAACTGTTTTTT.

The rearrangement joins TRBV28 to TRBJ1-2; the match to TRBD1 covers 8 bases. Losses at the gene ends were 7 bases for V and 3 bases for J; bases not matched to a gene: 25. The CDR3 covers 20 residues. Germline CDR1 reads MDHEN; CDR2 reads SYDVKM. CDR3 in amino acids: CASTFIWRRQGISFDYGYTF. The CDR3 DNA is TGTGCCAGCACGTTTATTTGGAGGAGACAGGGGATTTCCTTTGACTATGGCTACACCTTC.

Only a few counts were recorded for this clonotype. V is TRBV6-1 and J is TRBJ1-1, with 8 bases fitting TRBD1. The trim removed 6 bases at V and 5 bases at J, leaving 8 bases unmatched. The CDR3 loop spans 14 amino acids. The germline CDR1 and CDR2 sequences are MNHNS and SASEGT. The DNA for the CDR3 is TGTGCCAGCAGGACCGGGACAGGTAGTACTGAAGCTTTCTTT. This gives the protein CASRTGTGSTEAFF.

The sample holds one count of this clonotype. V and J are TRBV5-1 and TRBJ2-2; TRBD1 is a possible D gene (6 bases). V shed 0 bases and J shed 6 bases, with 9 bases lying between them. The CDR3 runs to 14 residues. The germline V gene has CDR1 SGHRS and CDR2 YFSETQ. The CDR3 coding sequence is TGCGCCAGCAGCTTGGCACAGGGATCCGGGGAGCTGTTTTTT. Its protein is CASSLAQGSGELFF. The variable domain in full, with the rest retrieved from reference TRBV5-1 and TRBJ2-2, is KAGVTQTPRYLIKTRGQQVTLSCSPISGHRSVSWYQQTPGQGLQFLFEYFSETQRNKGNFPGRFSGRQFSNSRSEMNVSTLELGDSALYLCASSLAQGSGELFFGEGSRLTVL.

In its sample, this clonotype was seen a few times. The rearrangement uses TRBV12-3 or TRBV12-4 and TRBJ2-7; 13 positions agree with TRBD2. V lost 6 bases to trimming and J lost 4 bases; unmatched junction nucleotides: 3. This CDR3 contains 14 residues. The CDR3 protein is CASRRTSGGYEQYF. CDR3 nucleotides: TGTGCCAGCAGGCGGACTAGCGGGGGTTACGAGCAGTACTTC.

The CDR3 sequence is CASSLAGTAYEQYF. As DNA, the CDR3 is TGTGCCAGCAGCTTAGCTGGGACAGCCTACGAGCAGTACTTC. The V call is TRBV7-9, the J call TRBJ2-7, with 7 bases matching TRBD1. The trim removed 0 bases at V and 2 bases at J, leaving 1 base unmatched. The germline V gene encodes CDR1 SEHNR and CDR2 FQNEAQ (reference sequence). The CDR3 loop spans 14 amino acids.

The chain joins TRBV11-3 to TRBJ1-2, with D perhaps matching TRBD1 (6 bases). The CDR3 extends over 15 amino acids. Trimming stripped 1 base from V and 6 bases from J, with 15 bases between. CDR1 and CDR2 from the germline V gene are SGHNT and YENEEA. The DNA of the CDR3 is TGTGCCAGCAGCTTAGTGGGCAGGGGCGGACATGGCTACACCTTC. It encodes CASSLVGRGGHGYTF.

The rearrangement uses TRBV18 and TRBJ2-5, with unresolved D. Germline CDR1 reads KGHSH; CDR2 reads LQKENI. The CDR3 runs to 14 residues. The V and J ends lost 1 base and 3 bases respectively, with 9 bases between them. The CDR3 spells CASSPLIREETQYF. The CDR3 bases are TGTGCCAGCTCACCACTCATTCGGGAAGAGACCCAGTACTTC.

This clonotype was detected a few times. The chain joins TRBV6-1 to TRBJ1-1; 9 positions agree with TRBD1. The CDR3 runs 15 residues. Germline V lookup: CDR1 MNHNS, CDR2 SASEGT. Trimming at V came to 7 bases and at J to 1 base, leaving 7 bases not matched to a gene. CDR3 bases: TGTGCCAGCAATCCGGGACAGGGATCGAACACTGAAGCTTTCTTT. Protein sequence: CASNPGQGSNTEAFF.

The chain carries TRBV20-1 and TRBJ2-3, with unresolved D. Looked up from germline, CDR1 is DFQATT and CDR2 is SNEGSKA (reference sequence). The V and J ends lost 2 bases and 4 bases respectively, with 4 bases between them. This CDR3 has 11 amino acids. CDR3 coding DNA: TGCAGTGCTAGACTAGCAGATACGCAGTATTTT. This translates into CSARLADTQYF.

The rearrangement uses TRBV28 and TRBJ1-5; D is possibly TRBD1 (5 bases). The germline V gene encodes CDR1 MDHEN and CDR2 SYDVKM. V lost 3 bases to trimming and J lost 2 bases, with 11 bases between them. The CDR3 is 15 amino acids. CDR3 protein: CASSLSGSGNQPQHF. The CDR3 bases are TGTGCCAGCAGTTTGTCAGGGTCGGGCAATCAGCCCCAGCATTTT.

The V gene is TRBV12-3 or TRBV12-4, the J gene TRBJ1-2; 9 bases line up with TRBD1. The CDR3 covers 14 residues. Trimming removed 1 base from V and 7 bases from J; junction bases left unmatched: 4. Written as DNA, the CDR3 is TGTGCCAGCAGTTTAGGTTGGACAGGGGCTGGCTACACCTTC. Its translation: CASSLGWTGAGYTF.

This sequence joins TRBV29-1 and TRBJ2-6, with D perhaps matching TRBD1 (6 bases). The length of the CDR3 is 11 residues. From germline, CDR1 is SQVTM and CDR2 ANQGSEA. V lost 6 bases and J lost 6, with 6 bases in between. CDR3 residues: CSVGQANVLTF. CDR3 bases: TGCAGCGTGGGACAGGCCAACGTCCTGACTTTC. The full variable domain, its missing parts supplied by reference TRBV29-1 and TRBJ2-6, is SAVISQKPSRDICQRGTSLTIQCQVDSQVTMMFWYRQQPGQSLTLIATANQGSEATYESGFVIDKFPISRPNLTFSTLTVSNMSPEDSSIYLCSVGQANVLTFGAGSRLTVL.

The chain links TRBV7-2 to TRBJ2-3; 7 positions match TRBD2. CDR3 length: 16 residues. After removal of 2 bases from V and 4 bases from J, the junction contained 9 bases not matched to a gene. Germline lookup yields CDR1 SGHTA and CDR2 FQGNSA. The CDR3 nucleotides read TGTGCCAGCAGCTTAATGACACTAGCGAAGGCAGATACGCAGTATTTT. Residues: CASSLMTLAKADTQYF.

This clonotype was observed a handful of times. This sequence joins TRBV7-9 and TRBJ1-2; no reliable D call. CDR1 is SEHNR and CDR2 is FQNEAQ in the germline V gene (reference sequence). The CDR3 consists of 15 residues. V was cut by 7 bases and J by 7 bases, with 22 bases left in between. This CDR3 is CASTVARASEGGYTF. The CDR3 DNA reads TGTGCCAGCACCGTAGCACGGGCCTCGGAGGGTGGCTACACCTTC.

This clonotype has more than one count but fewer than ten. The genes are TRBV15 and TRBJ1-2, with no clear D. Germline V gives CDR1 LNHNV, CDR2 YYDKDF (reference sequence). V was pared by 0 bases and J by 4 bases, with 6 bases between. The CDR3 spans 13 residues. The CDR3 is CATSRDRSYGYTF. CDR3 coding DNA: TGTGCCACCAGCAGAGATAGGAGCTATGGCTACACCTTC.

V gene TRBV7-9 combines with J gene TRBJ1-4; D unresolved. Germline V gene data show CDR1 as SEHNR and CDR2 as FQNEAQ (reference sequence). V was clipped by 5 bases and J by 5 bases, with 21 bases between them. CDR3 length: 17 amino acids. CDR3 residues: CASSTQRMTGRNEKLFF. The CDR3 DNA sequence: TGTGCCAGCAGCACACAGAGGATGACCGGCCGAAATGAAAAACTGTTTTTT.

In its sample, this clonotype was seen a few times. At one end, the junction sequence differs from germline, possibly due to a read error. J is TRBJ2-5 and V is TRBV7-7; D remains ambiguous. Germline loops: CDR1 SSHAT, CDR2 FNYEAQ (reference sequence). This CDR3 contains 17 residues. DNA of the CDR3: TGTGCTAGCAGCTTAGGGTCTCAGGAATCGACGAGGGAGACCCAGTACTTC. Residues: CASSLGSQESTRETQYF.

This clonotype was detected a few times. The V gene is TRBV25-1, the J gene TRBJ1-2, with D perhaps matching TRBD1 (5 bases). The CDR3 is made up of 14 amino acids. Trimming took 3 bases from V and 7 from J, leaving 15 bases between them. Germline V gene sequence: CDR1 MGHDK, CDR2 SYGVNS. The CDR3 sequence: CASSDGWQGVGYTF. CDR3 nucleotides: TGTGCCAGCAGTGATGGTTGGCAGGGTGTTGGCTACACCTTC.

This clonotype was counted between two and nine times. The chain employs TRBV11-2 and TRBJ2-7, with 10 bases lining up with TRBD2. From germline, CDR1 is SGHAT and CDR2 FQNNGV. Trimming cost V 8 bases and J 9 bases; bases outside gene matches: 13. The CDR3 totals 14 residues. CDR3 residues: CASSASGGLGRQYF. CDR3 nucleotide sequence: TGTGCCAGCTCGGCTAGCGGGGGCCTAGGGCGGCAGTACTTC.

The rearrangement links TRBV14 to TRBJ1-1; D is ambiguous. The germline V gene encodes CDR1 SGHDN and CDR2 FVKESK. Deletions cut 6 bases from V and 4 bases from J, with 12 bases between. This CDR3 comprises 13 residues. DNA for the CDR3: TGTGCCAGCAGTCACACGTGGGCCACTGAAGCTTTCTTT. Translation gives CASSHTWATEAFF.

The chain recombines TRBV6-2 or TRBV6-3 with TRBJ2-5, with 8 bases fitting TRBD1. This CDR3 has 16 amino acids. In germline, CDR1 is MNHEY, CDR2 SVGEGT. V dropped 2 bases and J dropped 7; count of bases not matched to a gene: 12. CDR3 DNA sequence: TGTGCCAGCAGTTACCCGACAGGGGATCGTAGATGGACCCAGTACTTC. It yields the protein CASSYPTGDRRWTQYF.

This clonotype turned up a few times. The chain couples TRBV27 to TRBJ1-5; perhaps TRBD1 as D (6 bases). V lost 5 bases to trimming and J lost 3 bases, with 11 bases between them. Germline CDR1 is MNHEY and CDR2 is SMNVEV (reference sequence). The CDR3 spans 14 residues. CDR3 nucleotides: TGTGCCAGCAGTCACCGGGACAACAATCAGCCCCAGCATTTT. Residues: CASSHRDNNQPQHF.